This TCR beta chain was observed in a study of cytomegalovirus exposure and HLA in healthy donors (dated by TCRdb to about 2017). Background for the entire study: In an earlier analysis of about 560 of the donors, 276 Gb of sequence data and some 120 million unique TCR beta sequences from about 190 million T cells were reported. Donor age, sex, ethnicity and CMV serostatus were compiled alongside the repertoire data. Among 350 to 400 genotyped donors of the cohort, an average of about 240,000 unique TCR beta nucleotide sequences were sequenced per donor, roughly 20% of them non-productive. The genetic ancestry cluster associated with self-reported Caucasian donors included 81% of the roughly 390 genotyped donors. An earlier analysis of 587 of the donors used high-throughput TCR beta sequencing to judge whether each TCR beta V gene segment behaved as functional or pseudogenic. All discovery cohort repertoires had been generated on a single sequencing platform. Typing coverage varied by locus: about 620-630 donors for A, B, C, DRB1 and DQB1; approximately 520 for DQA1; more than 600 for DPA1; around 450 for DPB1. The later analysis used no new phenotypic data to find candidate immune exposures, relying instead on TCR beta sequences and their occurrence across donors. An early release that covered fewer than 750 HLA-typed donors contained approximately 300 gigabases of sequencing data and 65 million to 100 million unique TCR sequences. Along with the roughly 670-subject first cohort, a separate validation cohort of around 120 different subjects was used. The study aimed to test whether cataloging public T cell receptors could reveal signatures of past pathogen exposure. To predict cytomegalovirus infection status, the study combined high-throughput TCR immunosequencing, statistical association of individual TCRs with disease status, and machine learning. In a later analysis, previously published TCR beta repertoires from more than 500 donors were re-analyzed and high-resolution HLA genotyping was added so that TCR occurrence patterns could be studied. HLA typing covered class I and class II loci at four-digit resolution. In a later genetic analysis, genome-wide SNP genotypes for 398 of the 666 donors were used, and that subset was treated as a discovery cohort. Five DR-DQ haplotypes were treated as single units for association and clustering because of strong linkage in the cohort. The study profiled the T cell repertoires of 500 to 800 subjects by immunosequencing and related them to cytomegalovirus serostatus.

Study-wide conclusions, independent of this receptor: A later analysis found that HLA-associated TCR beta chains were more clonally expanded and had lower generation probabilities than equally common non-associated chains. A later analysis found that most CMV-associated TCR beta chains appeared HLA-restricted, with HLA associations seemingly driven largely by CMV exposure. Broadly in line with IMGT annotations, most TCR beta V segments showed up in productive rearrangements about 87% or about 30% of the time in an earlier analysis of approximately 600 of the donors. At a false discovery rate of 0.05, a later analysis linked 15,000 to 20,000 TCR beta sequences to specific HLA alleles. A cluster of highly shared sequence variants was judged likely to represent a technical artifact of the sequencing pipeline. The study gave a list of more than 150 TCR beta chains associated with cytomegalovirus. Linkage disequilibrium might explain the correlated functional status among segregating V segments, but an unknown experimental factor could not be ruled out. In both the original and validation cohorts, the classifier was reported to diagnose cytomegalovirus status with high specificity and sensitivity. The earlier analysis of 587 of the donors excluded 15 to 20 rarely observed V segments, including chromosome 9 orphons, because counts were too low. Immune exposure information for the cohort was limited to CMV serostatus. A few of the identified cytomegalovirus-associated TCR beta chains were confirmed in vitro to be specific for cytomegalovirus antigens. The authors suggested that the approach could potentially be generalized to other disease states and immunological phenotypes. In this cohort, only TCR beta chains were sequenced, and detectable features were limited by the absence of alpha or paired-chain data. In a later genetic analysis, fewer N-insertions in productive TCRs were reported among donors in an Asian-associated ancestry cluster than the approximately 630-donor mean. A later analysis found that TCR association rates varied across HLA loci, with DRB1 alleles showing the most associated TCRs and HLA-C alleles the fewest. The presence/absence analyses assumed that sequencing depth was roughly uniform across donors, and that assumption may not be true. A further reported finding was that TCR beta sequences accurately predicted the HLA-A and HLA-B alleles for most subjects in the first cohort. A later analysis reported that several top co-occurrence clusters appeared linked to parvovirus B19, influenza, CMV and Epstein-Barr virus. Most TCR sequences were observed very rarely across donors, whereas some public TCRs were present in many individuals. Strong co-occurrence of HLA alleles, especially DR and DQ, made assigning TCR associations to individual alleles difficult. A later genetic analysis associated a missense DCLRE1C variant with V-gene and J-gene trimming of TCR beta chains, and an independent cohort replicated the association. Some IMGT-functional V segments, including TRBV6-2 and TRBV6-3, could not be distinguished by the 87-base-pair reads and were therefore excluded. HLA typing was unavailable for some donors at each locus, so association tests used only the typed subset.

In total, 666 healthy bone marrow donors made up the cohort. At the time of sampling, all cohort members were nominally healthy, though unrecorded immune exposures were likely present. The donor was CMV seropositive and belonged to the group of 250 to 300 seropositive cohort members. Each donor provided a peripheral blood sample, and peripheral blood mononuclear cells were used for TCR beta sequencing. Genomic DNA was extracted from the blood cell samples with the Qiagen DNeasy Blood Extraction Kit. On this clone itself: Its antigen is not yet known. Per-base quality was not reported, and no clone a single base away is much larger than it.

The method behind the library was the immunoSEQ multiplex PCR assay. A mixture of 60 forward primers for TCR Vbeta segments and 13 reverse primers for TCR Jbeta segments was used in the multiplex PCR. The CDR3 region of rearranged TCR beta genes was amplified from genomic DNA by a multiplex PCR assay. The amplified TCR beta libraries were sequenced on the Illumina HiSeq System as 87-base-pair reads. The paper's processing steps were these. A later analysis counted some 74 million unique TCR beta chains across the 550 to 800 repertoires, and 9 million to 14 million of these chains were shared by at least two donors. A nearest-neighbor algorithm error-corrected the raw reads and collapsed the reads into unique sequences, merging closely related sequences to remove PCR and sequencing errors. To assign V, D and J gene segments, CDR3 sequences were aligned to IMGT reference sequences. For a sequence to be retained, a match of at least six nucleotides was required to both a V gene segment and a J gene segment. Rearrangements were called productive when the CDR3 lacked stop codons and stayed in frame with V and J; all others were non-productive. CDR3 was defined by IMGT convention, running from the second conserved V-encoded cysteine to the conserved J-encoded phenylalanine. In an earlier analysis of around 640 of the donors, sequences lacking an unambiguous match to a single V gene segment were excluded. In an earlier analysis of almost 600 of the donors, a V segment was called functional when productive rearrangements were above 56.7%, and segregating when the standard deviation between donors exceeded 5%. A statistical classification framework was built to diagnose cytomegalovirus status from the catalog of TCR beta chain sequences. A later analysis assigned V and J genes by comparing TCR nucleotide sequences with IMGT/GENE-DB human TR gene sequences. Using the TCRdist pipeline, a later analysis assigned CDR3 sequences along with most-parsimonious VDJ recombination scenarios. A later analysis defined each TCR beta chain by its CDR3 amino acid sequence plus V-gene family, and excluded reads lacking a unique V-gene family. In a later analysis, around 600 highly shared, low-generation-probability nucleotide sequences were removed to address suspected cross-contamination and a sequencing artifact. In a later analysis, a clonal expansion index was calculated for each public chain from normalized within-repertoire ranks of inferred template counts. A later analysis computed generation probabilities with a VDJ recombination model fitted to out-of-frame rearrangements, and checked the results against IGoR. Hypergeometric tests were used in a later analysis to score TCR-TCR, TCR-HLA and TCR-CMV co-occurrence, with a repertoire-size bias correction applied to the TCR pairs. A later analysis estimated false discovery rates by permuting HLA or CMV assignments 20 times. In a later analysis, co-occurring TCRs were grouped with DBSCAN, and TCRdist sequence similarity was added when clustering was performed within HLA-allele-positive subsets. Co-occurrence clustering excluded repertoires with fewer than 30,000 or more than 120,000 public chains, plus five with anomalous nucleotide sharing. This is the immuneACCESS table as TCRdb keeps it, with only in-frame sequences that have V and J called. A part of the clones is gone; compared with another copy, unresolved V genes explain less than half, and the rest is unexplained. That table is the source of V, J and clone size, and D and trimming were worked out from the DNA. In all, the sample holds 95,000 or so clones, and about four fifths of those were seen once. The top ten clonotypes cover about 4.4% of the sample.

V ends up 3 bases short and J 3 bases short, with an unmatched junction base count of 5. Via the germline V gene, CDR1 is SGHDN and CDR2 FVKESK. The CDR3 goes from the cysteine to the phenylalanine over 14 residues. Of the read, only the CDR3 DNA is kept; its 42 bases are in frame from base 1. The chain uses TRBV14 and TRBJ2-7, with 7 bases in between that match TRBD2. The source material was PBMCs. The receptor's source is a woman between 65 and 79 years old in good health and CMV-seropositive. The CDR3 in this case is CASSHPTSRYEQYF. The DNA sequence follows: TGTGCCAGCAGCCACCCGACTAGCCGCTACGAGCAGTACTTC. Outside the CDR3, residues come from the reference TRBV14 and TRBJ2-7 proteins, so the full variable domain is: EAGVTQFPSHSVIEKGQTVTLRCDPISGHDNLYWYRRVMGKEIKFLLHFVKESKQDESGMPNNRFLAERTGGTYSTLKVQPAELEDSGVYFCASSHPTSRYEQYFGPGTRLTVT.